This TCR beta chain came from a study of naive and memory T cell subsets (dated by TCRdb to 2016 to 2017). For the wider study: Sorted naive and memory T cell subsets from peripheral blood were analyzed in the study using a UMI-based, open-source pipeline for TCR alpha and beta sequencing. The functional CMV T cell responses agreed completely with IgG serology results. RNA was DNase-treated and reverse transcribed with TCR constant-region primers, mostly using SuperScript III.

The library was prepared using UMI-ligation and nested PCR. The beta constant-region primer consisted of an equimolar mixture of two oligonucleotides that together covered TRBC1 and TRBC2. Four rounds of PCR were used to amplify ligated cDNA, with nested alpha and beta constant-region primers being used together with the SP2 primer. A single-stranded oligonucleotide bearing the SP2 primer plus a 12-nucleotide UMI was ligated onto the 3' end of the cDNA by T4 RNA ligase 1. The ligation reaction was incubated at 16°C for roughly 19-25 hours. PCR2 was typically run as a SYBR Green qPCR and stopped at a predetermined threshold to prevent over-amplification. Every purification after the first one was done using Agencourt AMPure XP magnetic beads. Library amounts were measured by Qubit and library quality was assessed on a TapeStation, where the main peak was expected at around 650 bp. Pooled libraries were sequenced on an Illumina MiSeq using v2 2x251 paired-end kits, and typically roughly 0.85-2 million reads were obtained per sample. Each sample's library went into the pool at around 4 nM, and roughly 5-7.5% PhiX was added to help with cluster recognition. From the authors' description of their analysis: FASTQ reads processed by Demultiplexor were assigned V and J genes by Decombinator through tag matching that tolerated a single base-pair mismatch. Collapsinator used UMIs to correct both sequencing errors and frequency errors arising from PCR heterogeneity. TCRs were translated and CDR3s were extracted from the conserved cysteine to the FGXG phenylalanine by CDR3Translator, with non-productive sequences being flagged. Repertoires were subsampled to equal numbers of UMI-defined TCRs before Gini, Shannon entropy and inverse Simpson indices were calculated. Power-law fits to clonotype abundance distributions were performed by maximum likelihood within the linear range. On one naive CD8 sample, the pipeline and MIGEC gave similar UMI counts, unique TCR numbers and clonal distributions. A set of some 7,000 CMV-associated CDR3 sequences, compiled from VDJdb and a published dataset, was used to search the repertoires. TCRdb reran the public reads through fastp at Q25 and MiXCR, keeping productive beta chains. Every entry covers one CDR3 protein and lists the most common genes and DNA from its rows. For this entry, the V and J calls and clone size follow TCRdb and not the study's own pipeline. Across this sample there are roughly 130,000 distinct CDR3 sequences, with just over 35% seen only once. Approximately 0.9% of the sample is in the top ten clones.

Regarding this clonotype: This receptor's antigen is unknown. The record has no base qualities; no much larger clone is one base away.

From the second PCR step onward, the TCR alpha chain libraries and the TCR beta chain libraries were amplified separately. Donor CMV status was determined by IFNgamma production from CD4+ T cells after overnight stimulation of fresh PBMCs with CMV viral lysate. CD4 T cells were positively selected using Miltenyi beads, after which CD8 T cells were positively selected from the CD4-negative fraction. After staining for CD3, CD4, CD8, CD45RA, CD27 and a live/dead dye, cells were sorted on a BD Aria II into four subsets based on CD45RA and CD27. Blood was obtained from a few healthy volunteers, and the blood from each volunteer was fractionated into CD4 and CD8 T cells and subsequently into four differentiation subsets. About 0.13 L of peripheral blood was collected from each donor, and PBMC were isolated by Ficoll-Paque PLUS density-gradient centrifugation. Sorted cells were lysed in RLT buffer, after which RNA was extracted using a Qiagen RNeasy kit and stored at -80 degrees C.

The study at large found these results: Following error correction, more than 95% of naive TCR sequences occurred only once, which made naive abundance distributions much steeper than those of memory subsets. The repertoire findings for the naive and memory subsets could not be validated against a ground truth because none was available. In both CD4 and CD8 cells, a rise in Gini index and a fall in Shannon and inverse Simpson diversity were observed from naive through CM, EM and EMRA. RNA-based TCR counts may be influenced by expression changes linked to T cell activation and differentiation. Single alpha or beta chain sequences, rather than paired alpha/beta receptors, were used to define clonotypes. TCR abundance followed a power law with an exponent that was different for naive and memory subsets but consistent across the three individuals.

The CDR3 holds 11 amino acids from the cysteine to the phenylalanine. The retained sequence is limited to the CDR3, 33 bases, with the frame set at the first base. V is pared back by 4 bases and J by 5 bases, with 6 bases lying between the germline termini. The germline V gene specifies SQVTM as CDR1 and ANQGSEA as CDR2. What was sequenced was central memory CD4+ T cells from blood. What the cell subset or site label conveys for this sample: central memory, CD45RA- CD27+. The sequence was collected from a human donor in good health. The sequence links TRBV29-1 to TRBJ1-5; the D gene is not confidently resolved. This receptor carries the CDR3 CSVGRDQPQHF. The DNA sequence is as follows: TGCAGCGTTGGACGGGATCAGCCCCAGCATTTT.